The sequence of this TCR beta chain was determined in a study of cytomegalovirus exposure and HLA in healthy donors. Researchers ran the PCR with 60 Vbeta and 13 Jbeta primers. Profiled with immunoSEQ multiplex PCR; TCRdb holds only in-frame clones, not every one. The table has 100,000 or so clones, more than 60% seen once. The length of the CDR3 is 15 residues. V lost 4 bases, J lost 1 base, and 14 bases lay in between. Germline V gene data show CDR1 as SGHRS and CDR2 as YFSETQ. The chain uses TRBV5-1 and TRBJ1-1; perhaps TRBD1 as D (5 bases). The sequence derives from a man aged 50 to 60 in good health and CMV-seronegative. Input material: PBMCs. This CDR3 is CASSADRTTNTEAFF. The CDR3 DNA reads as TGCGCCAGCAGCGCGGATCGGACAACGAACACTGAAGCTTTCTTT.